This T cell receptor beta chain stems from a study of spatial heterogeneity in lung cancer. TCRdb ran MiXCR on the 5' RACE reads and lists one entry per CDR3 protein. The table includes around 6,000 distinct CDR3 sequences, around a sixth detected once. The germline V gene has CDR1 GTSNPN and CDR2 SVGIG (reference sequence). The CDR3 extends over 20 amino acids. Trimming cost V 0 bases and J 5 bases; bases outside gene matches: 21. Documented time point: sample taken at primary tumor resection. The cohort: 70 to 75 early-stage, untreated non-small cell lung cancer patients. This clonotype has a count of ten or more.

This clonotype originated in a male donor with early-stage non-small cell lung cancer. Sequences were derived from normal lung tissue next to the tumor, sampled at surgery. This chain uses TRBV30 with TRBJ2-1, with 8 bases that match TRBD1. The DNA of the CDR3 is TGTGCCTGGAGTGTACAGTGGGCAGGGGGCGTTTCATCTCGGGACAATGAGCAGTTCTTC. This translates into CAWSVQWAGGVSSRDNEQFF.